What follows are 26 T cell receptor beta chains derived from one specimen sequenced in a study of neurological immune-mediated disorders. TCRdb processed the 5' RACE reads anew with MiXCR; each CDR3 protein has one entry. Here the sample spans roughly 56,000 distinct CDR3 sequences, over 10% being singletons. Material for sequencing was PBMCs. The receptors come from a man between 60 and 75 years old in good health.

Ten or more counts support this clonotype. This sequence joins TRBV15 and TRBJ2-1; D unclear. The V and J ends lost 0 bases and 4 bases respectively, with 13 bases between them. Per the germline V gene, CDR1 is LNHNV and CDR2 is YYDKDF (reference sequence). The CDR3 loop spans 16 amino acids. The CDR3 protein is CATSRDVGLGYNEQFF. For the CDR3, the DNA is TGTGCCACCAGCAGAGATGTGGGTCTGGGATACAATGAGCAGTTCTTC.

This clonotype was detected ten times or more. The J gene is TRBJ1-2, the V gene TRBV6-5; D is ambiguous. The germline gives CDR1 MNHEY, CDR2 SVGAGI. The ends were cut back, 2 bases at V and 4 bases at J, with 14 bases in the middle. The CDR3 is 15 residues long. The CDR3 DNA sequence: TGTGCCAGCAGTTACAGGGCTAATGGCGGCTATGGCTACACCTTC. Translation: CASSYRANGGYGYTF.

This clonotype showed up many times. The chain carries TRBV10-3 and TRBJ2-1; 8 bases map to TRBD1. With 11 bases clipped from V and 9 bases from J, the junction kept 9 bases outside the gene matches. The CDR3 length is 12 residues. Germline CDR1 is ENHRY and CDR2 is SYGVKD. The CDR3 is CASTGGGGEQFF. The DNA for the CDR3 is TGTGCCTCTACAGGGGGTGGGGGTGAGCAGTTCTTC.

As regards this clonotype: A read error may explain this, as a much larger clone is one base away. The chain carries TRBV3-1 and TRBJ1-2; D is unclear. The CDR3 has 16 residues. Germline V gene lookup returns CDR1 LGHDT and CDR2 YNNKEL (reference sequence). CDR3 in amino acids: CARSQSLGRQLYGYTF. The CDR3 bases are TGTGCCAGAAGCCAATCACTGGGTCGGCAGCTCTATGGCTACACCTTC.

This clonotype was observed many times. The chain uses TRBV6-5 and TRBJ2-1; 9 nucleotides match TRBD1. V dropped 2 bases and J dropped 6; count of bases not matched to a gene: 8. The CDR3 length is 16 residues. Germline V gene data show CDR1 as MNHEY and CDR2 as SVGAGI. Here the CDR3 reads CASSYLPGQGFNEQFF. The CDR3 nucleotides read TGTGCCAGCAGTTACCTACCCGGACAGGGGTTCAATGAGCAGTTCTTC.

This clonotype was picked up many times. The rearrangement links TRBV20-1 to TRBJ2-7; D may be TRBD1 (5 bases). The CDR3 is 13 amino acids. Per germline, CDR1 DFQATT and CDR2 SNEGSKA (reference sequence). Trimming left V 2 bases short and J 4 bases short, with 12 bases between. CDR3 protein: CSARTQGGYEQYF. CDR3 bases: TGCAGTGCTAGAACCCAGGGCGGTTACGAGCAGTACTTC.

This clonotype was counted ten times or more. The rearrangement links TRBV6-6 to TRBJ2-7, with D unclear. Germline CDR1 MNHNY, CDR2 SVGAGI (reference sequence). CDR3 length equals 13 residues. V gave up 6 bases and J gave up 4 bases, with 13 bases separating them. The CDR3 here is CASSPPGVYEQYF. Here the CDR3 DNA reads TGTGCCAGCAGCCCCCCTGGCGTTTACGAGCAGTACTTC.

Ten or more counts support this clonotype. This chain joins TRBV7-8 and TRBJ1-5; D is possibly TRBD1 (5 bases). This CDR3 contains 15 residues. V shed 1 base and J shed 2 bases, with 9 bases lying between them. Germline V lookup: CDR1 SGHVS, CDR2 FQNEAQ. The CDR3 nucleotides read TGTGCCAGCAGCTTAGTCAGGGAGGGCAATCAGCCCCAGCATTTT. Its protein is CASSLVREGNQPQHF. Combining the CDR3 with reference TRBV7-8 and TRBJ1-5 gives the whole variable domain GAGVSQSPRYKVAKRGQDVALRCDPISGHVSLFWYQQALGQGPEFLTYFQNEAQLDKSGLPSDRFFAERPEGSVSTLKIQRTQQEDSAVYLCASSLVREGNQPQHFGDGTRLSIL.

This clonotype was seen at least ten times. The rearrangement joins TRBV5-1 to TRBJ2-3, with D tentatively TRBD2 (6 bases). The CDR3 is 17 residues long. Trimming took 4 bases from V and 4 from J, leaving 22 bases between them. CDR1 and CDR2 from the germline V gene are SGHRS and YFSETQ. The CDR3 is CASSLEPGLRNADTQYF. In DNA, the CDR3 is TGCGCCAGCAGCCTAGAGCCGGGACTGCGGAATGCAGATACGCAGTATTTT.

This clonotype was observed a few times. CDR3 sequence reads: CATSGNGELFF. The CDR3 DNA sequence: TGTGCCACCAGTGGAAACGGGGAGCTGTTTTTT. The chain links TRBV24-1 to TRBJ2-2; D remains ambiguous. V lost 5 bases, J lost 7 bases, and 4 bases lay in between. Germline V gives CDR1 KGHDR, CDR2 SFDVKD. The CDR3 spans 11 residues.

This clonotype was seen many times. This sequence joins TRBV7-3 and TRBJ2-1; 7 bases fit TRBD2. V lost 5 bases to trimming and J lost 4 bases; unmatched junction nucleotides: 8. The CDR3 length is 15 residues. Per germline, CDR1 SGHTA and CDR2 FQGTGA. The CDR3 reads CASSPATSNYNEQFF. The CDR3 DNA reads TGTGCCAGCAGCCCCGCGACTAGCAATTACAATGAGCAGTTCTTC.

This clonotype was seen repeatedly, ten times or more. The genes are TRBV7-2 and TRBJ1-2; 10 bases fit TRBD1. This CDR3 has 14 residues. From germline, CDR1 is SGHTA and CDR2 FQGNSA. Losses at the gene ends were 5 bases for V and 8 bases for J; bases not matched to a gene: 8. The CDR3 nucleotides are TGTGCCAGCAGCATTCCGGGACAGGGGTGGGGCTACACCTTC. This codes for CASSIPGQGWGYTF.

In regard to this clonotype: Its ends do not fully match the called genes, so a read error is possible. The rearrangement uses TRBV6-2 or TRBV6-3 and TRBJ2-7; no definite D call. This CDR3 contains 12 residues. Germline assignment: CDR1 MNHEY and CDR2 SVGEGT. The chain's CDR3 is CASSYPSYDQCF. The CDR3 DNA sequence: TGTGCCAGCAGTTACCCGTCCTACGATCAGTGCTTC.

This clonotype has more than one count but fewer than ten. The CDR3 nucleotides read TGTGCCAGCTCACCACCAGGGCCTCCCTACGAGCAGTACTTC. Its protein is CASSPPGPPYEQYF. The V and J genes are TRBV18 and TRBJ2-7; D is undetermined. V was trimmed by 0 bases and J by 2 bases, leaving 8 bases between them. This CDR3 comprises 14 residues. Germline CDR1 is KGHSH and CDR2 is LQKENI. The variable domain in full, with the rest retrieved from reference TRBV18 and TRBJ2-7, is NAGVMQNPRHLVRRRGQEARLRCSPMKGHSHVYWYRQLPEEGLKFMVYLQKENIIDESGMPKERFSAEFPKEGPSILRIQQVVRGDSAAYFCASSPPGPPYEQYFGPGTRLTVT.

This clonotype appeared many times. The genes are TRBV25-1 and TRBJ2-7; D unresolved. Between the trimmed V and J ends, which lost 6 bases and 7 bases, there was a span of 16 bases. Germline V gene lookup returns CDR1 MGHDK and CDR2 SYGVNS. This CDR3 has 13 amino acids. The CDR3 region has the DNA TGTGCCAGCAGACCCTCGGTGGTTTTGGAGCAGTACTTC. This codes for CASRPSVVLEQYF.

This clonotype was seen many times. The J gene is TRBJ1-5, the V gene TRBV7-2; D uncertain. The CDR3 sequence is 12 residues long. Between the trimmed V and J ends, which lost 4 bases and 4 bases, there was a span of 5 bases. Germline lookup yields CDR1 SGHTA and CDR2 FQGNSA. CDR3 region: CASSYPNQPQHF. In DNA, the CDR3 is TGTGCCAGCAGCTACCCGAATCAGCCCCAGCATTTT.

This clonotype has at least ten counts. The chain is built from TRBV12-3 or TRBV12-4 and TRBJ2-7; the D gene is possibly TRBD1 (6 bases). This CDR3 is built from 14 residues. V was pared by 3 bases and J by 2 bases, with 11 bases between. CDR3 bases: TGTGCCAGCAGTTTCGGGACACCTACCTACGAGCAGTACTTC. It specifies CASSFGTPTYEQYF.

By frequency in the sample, this clonotype is medium-sized (0.01 to 0.1%). This rearrangement joins TRBV7-2 to TRBJ2-7; 8 nucleotides match TRBD1. The germline V gene encodes CDR1 SGHTA and CDR2 FQGNSA. This CDR3 has 13 amino acids. The V gene end was trimmed by 4 bases and the J gene end by 2 bases; junction bases not matched to a gene: 1. CDR3 residues: CASSSQGAYEQYF. CDR3 nucleotide sequence: TGTGCCAGCAGCTCACAGGGGGCCTACGAGCAGTACTTC.

This clonotype has ten or more counts. J is TRBJ1-5 and V is TRBV2, with 7 positions matching TRBD1. The junction had 11 bases not matched to a gene; V was cut back by 8 bases and J by 7 bases. The germline V gene has CDR1 SNHLY and CDR2 FYNNEI. The CDR3 covers 14 residues. The CDR3 sequence is CASLSRDRDQPQHF. DNA for the CDR3: TGTGCCAGCTTGTCCCGGGACAGAGACCAGCCCCAGCATTTT.

This clonotype has at least ten counts. One junction end disagrees with the germline gene, perhaps due to a read error. The gene calls are TRBV7-9 and TRBJ2-7, with 9 bases that match TRBD2. The germline V gene encodes CDR1 SEHNR and CDR2 FQNEAQ (reference sequence). The CDR3 has 12 residues. The DNA for the CDR3 is TGTGTCAGCGGGGGGCCCTCCTACGAGCAGTACTTC. This encodes CVSGGPSYEQYF.

This clonotype has at least ten counts. A much more abundant neighbour one base away suggests this may be a read error. This chain links TRBV11-3 with TRBJ2-6; no clear D. CDR1 and CDR2 from the germline V gene are SGHNT and YENEEA. V was clipped by 5 bases and J by 0 bases, with 5 bases between them. The length of the CDR3 is 14 residues. The CDR3 region is CASSESSGANVLTF. CDR3 nucleotides: TGTGCCAGCAGCGAGAGCTCTGGGGCCAACGTCCTGACTTTC.

This clonotype was seen at least ten times. The chain joins TRBV5-1 to TRBJ1-4, with 10 bases lining up with TRBD1. This CDR3 contains 14 residues. V lost 5 bases, J lost 6 bases, and 4 bases stayed unmatched. Germline values: CDR1 SGHRS, CDR2 YFSETQ. The CDR3: CASRMGQGYEKLFF. DNA of the CDR3: TGCGCCAGCAGAATGGGACAGGGGTATGAAAAACTGTTTTTT.

This clonotype appeared many times. The chain uses TRBV5-1 and TRBJ2-2; 7 bases match TRBD2. J lost 7 bases, V lost 4 bases, and 4 bases had no gene match. Germline lookup yields CDR1 SGHRS and CDR2 YFSETQ. This CDR3 has 13 amino acids. Here the CDR3 reads CASSPSGDGELFF. CDR3 in DNA: TGCGCCAGCAGCCCCAGCGGGGACGGGGAGCTGTTTTTT.

At least ten counts were recorded for this clonotype. The chain employs TRBV20-1 and TRBJ2-1, with 8 positions matching TRBD2. From germline, CDR1 is DFQATT and CDR2 SNEGSKA (reference sequence). The V and J ends lost 6 bases and 0 bases, in that order; junction bases with no gene match: 13. This CDR3 comprises 17 residues. The CDR3 region has the DNA TGCAGTGCCCGAAGACTAGCGCGAACGAGCTCCTACAATGAGCAGTTCTTC. Translated, it gives CSARRLARTSSYNEQFF.

Many counts were recorded for this clonotype. V is TRBV28 and J is TRBJ2-1, with D perhaps matching TRBD1 or TRBD2 (5 bases each). Germline CDR1 is MDHEN and CDR2 is SYDVKM. This CDR3 has 13 amino acids. With 11 bases removed from V and 1 base from J, the gap between germline ends came to 12 bases. CDR3 amino acids: CALGDDSYNEQFF. The DNA of the CDR3 is TGTGCCCTGGGGGACGATTCCTACAATGAGCAGTTCTTC.

This clonotype was counted at least ten times. This chain joins TRBV7-6 and TRBJ1-2; D not resolved. V was cut by 1 base and J by 0 bases, with 12 bases left in between. Germline CDR1 SGHVS, CDR2 FNYEAQ. There are 16 residues in the CDR3. The CDR3 region has the DNA TGTGCCAGCAGCTTAGAATCAGTGGTCTCTAACTATGGCTACACCTTC. Translating it yields CASSLESVVSNYGYTF. Together with reference TRBV7-6 and TRBJ1-2, the CDR3 gives the full variable domain: GAGVSQSPRYKVTKRGQDVALRCDPISGHVSLYWYRQALGQGPEFLTYFNYEAQQDKSGLPNDRFSAERPEGSISTLTIQRTEQRDSAMYRCASSLESVVSNYGYTFGSGTRLTVV.